The next 5 T cell receptor beta chains were all read from a single sample in a study of T cell repertoires in cytomegalovirus infection. TCRdb reprocessed the reads with MiXCR, giving one entry per CDR3 protein. Counted here are around 130,000 distinct CDR3 sequences, 7% to 10% occurring once; the ten biggest clones make up 9.5% to 13%. Sequencing used PBMCs. These receptors all come from a human donor in good health (CMV status not recorded). Some clones in this sample may be carry-over from other donors' samples.

This clonotype was counted at least ten times. The chain is built from TRBV7-2 and TRBJ2-5; D call uncertain. Germline V gene data show CDR1 as SGHTA and CDR2 as FQGNSA. Trimming pared 2 bases from V and 5 bases from J, leaving 12 bases between. This CDR3 region has 14 residues. CDR3: CASSLPDRLETQYF. The CDR3 DNA is TGTGCCAGCAGCTTACCTGATAGACTGGAGACCCAGTACTTC.

The sample holds many counts of this clonotype. This sequence joins TRBV7-2 and TRBJ1-2; tentative D call: TRBD1 (6 bases). Trimming stripped 6 bases from V and 3 bases from J, with 17 bases between. The CDR3 loop spans 15 amino acids. Germline assignment: CDR1 SGHTA and CDR2 FQGNSA. CDR3 nucleotide sequence: TGTGCCAGCAGTTCCCCAGAGGACAGCTACTATGGCTACACCTTC. Amino acid sequence: CASSSPEDSYYGYTF.

This clonotype was seen at least ten times. The rearrangement links TRBV28 to TRBJ2-1; 11 nucleotides line up with TRBD2. The V and J ends lost 6 bases and 4 bases, in that order; junction bases with no gene match: 14. Germline V gives CDR1 MDHEN, CDR2 SYDVKM. The CDR3 covers 18 residues. CDR3: CASSSLASGGTFYNEQFF. The CDR3 DNA sequence: TGTGCCAGCAGCTCCCTTGCTAGCGGGGGGACCTTTTACAATGAGCAGTTCTTC.

There are many counts of this clonotype. The chain uses TRBV5-6 and TRBJ1-1; D is possibly TRBD1 (5 bases). V was clipped by 0 bases and J by 3 bases, with 12 bases between them. The CDR3 sequence is 15 residues long. Per the germline V gene, CDR1 is SGHDT and CDR2 is YYEEEE. CDR3 sequence: CASSLVRGRDTEAFF. CDR3 bases: TGTGCCAGCAGCTTGGTAAGGGGTCGGGACACTGAAGCTTTCTTT.

In its sample, this clonotype was seen many times. The rearrangement joins TRBV12-3 or TRBV12-4 to TRBJ2-5; no clear D. With 3 bases removed from V and 1 base from J, the gap between germline ends came to 6 bases. The CDR3 has 13 residues. CDR3: CASSLVFQETQYF. The CDR3, as DNA: TGTGCCAGCAGTTTGGTGTTCCAAGAGACCCAGTACTTC.